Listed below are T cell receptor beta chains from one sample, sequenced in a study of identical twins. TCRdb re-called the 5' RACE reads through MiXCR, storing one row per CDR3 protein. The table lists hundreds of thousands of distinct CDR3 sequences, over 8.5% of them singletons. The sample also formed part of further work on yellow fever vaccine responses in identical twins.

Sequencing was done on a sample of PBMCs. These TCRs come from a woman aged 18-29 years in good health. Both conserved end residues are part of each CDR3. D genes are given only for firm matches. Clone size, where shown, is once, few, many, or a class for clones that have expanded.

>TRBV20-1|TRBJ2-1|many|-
TGCAGTGCTAAGGGACCAACCGACCCAAGCGGCTTC
CSAKGPTDPSGF
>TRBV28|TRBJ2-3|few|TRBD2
TGTGCCAGCAGTTCCGCCGCGGGGGGGCATAGAGATACGCAGTATTTT
CASSSAAGGHRDTQYF
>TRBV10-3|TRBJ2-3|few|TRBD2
TGTGCCATCAGACCCGGGGTAGCGGGGGAGCGCACAGATACGCAGTATTTT
CAIRPGVAGERTDTQYF
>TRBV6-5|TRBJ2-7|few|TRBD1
TGTGCCAGCAGTTACTCGGAGACCCGGACAGGGGGATCCGAGCAGTACTTC
CASSYSETRTGGSEQYF
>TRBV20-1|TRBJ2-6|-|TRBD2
TGCAGTGCCAGGACGATGACTAGCCTGGGCTCTGGGGCCAACGTCCTGACTTTC
CSARTMTSLGSGANVLTF
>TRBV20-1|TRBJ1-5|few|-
TGCAGTGCTAGTTCGGTGGCGAGGGAAGATCAGCCCCAGCATTTT
CSASSVAREDQPQHF
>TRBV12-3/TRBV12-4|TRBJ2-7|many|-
TGTGCCAGCAGTTTGGTGGGGGCGCGTACCTACGAGCAGTACTTC
CASSLVGARTYEQYF
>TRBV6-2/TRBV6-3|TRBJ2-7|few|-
TGTGCCAGCAGTCCCCATCTGTCCTACGAGCAGTACTTC
CASSPHLSYEQYF
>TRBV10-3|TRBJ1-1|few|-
TGTGCCGTCGCCGGGGCGGCGGGCACTGAAGCTTTCTTT
CAVAGAAGTEAFF
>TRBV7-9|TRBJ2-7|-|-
TGTGCCAGCAGCTCGACAACAAGTCCTCTGGGAGGCGAGCAGTACTTC
CASSSTTSPLGGEQYF
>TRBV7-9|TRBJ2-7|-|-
TGTGCCAGCAGCTTAGAGGAATTCGACGAGCAGTACTTC
CASSLEEFDEQYF
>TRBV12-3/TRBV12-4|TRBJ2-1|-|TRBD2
TGTGCCAGCAGGCAAGCGGGACCACCGATTGAGCAGTTCTTC
CASRQAGPPIEQFF
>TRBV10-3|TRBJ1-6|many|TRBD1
TGTGCCATCAGGGGACAGACCAATTCACCCCTCCACTTT
CAIRGQTNSPLHF
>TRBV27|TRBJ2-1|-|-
TGTGCCAGCAGTTCTCCTCGGGGTGGGTCCTACAATGAGCAGTTCTTC
CASSSPRGGSYNEQFF
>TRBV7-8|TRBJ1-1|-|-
TGTGCCAGCAGCTTGGGAGATTGGACTGAAGCTTTCTTT
CASSLGDWTEAFF
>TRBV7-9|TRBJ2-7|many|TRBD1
TGTGCCAGCAGCTCCGGGACAGGGAAGTTCGAGCAGTACTTC
CASSSGTGKFEQYF
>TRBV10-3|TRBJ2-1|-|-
TGTGCCATCAGTGAGTCAGACGCAGAAAAAAACAATGAGCAGTTCTTC
CAISESDAEKNNEQFF
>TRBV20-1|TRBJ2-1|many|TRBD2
TGCAGTGCTCTTCGACTAGCGGGGGGGAACAATGAGCAGTTCTTC
CSALRLAGGNNEQFF
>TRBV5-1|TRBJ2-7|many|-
TGCGCCAGCAGCTTAGGTCGCACAGACTACGAGCAGTACTTC
CASSLGRTDYEQYF
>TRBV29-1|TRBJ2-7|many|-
TGCAGCGTTGAGTCGGGCCGGAATACTAACGAGCAGTACTTC
CSVESGRNTNEQYF
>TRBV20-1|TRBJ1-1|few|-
TGCAGCGCTACTGACGAGACAGAGAACACTGAAGCTTTCTTT
CSATDETENTEAFF
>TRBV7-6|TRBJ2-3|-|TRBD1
TGTGCCAGCAGCTCCGGGACAGGAGGCACAGATACGCAGTATTTT
CASSSGTGGTDTQYF
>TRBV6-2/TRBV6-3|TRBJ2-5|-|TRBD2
TGTGCCAGCAACCCACTAGCGGGGGCTAAAGAGACCCAGTACTTC
CASNPLAGAKETQYF
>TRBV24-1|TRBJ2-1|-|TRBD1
TGTGCCACCAGTGATGCTGCCGGGACAGGGAGGAATGAGCAGTTCTTC
CATSDAAGTGRNEQFF
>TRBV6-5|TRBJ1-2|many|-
TGTGCCAGCAGTTTCAGCAACTATGGCTACACCTTC
CASSFSNYGYTF
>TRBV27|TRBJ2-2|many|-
TGTGCCAGCAGTTTATCGCCCGGGTCCGGGGAGCTGTTTTTT
CASSLSPGSGELFF
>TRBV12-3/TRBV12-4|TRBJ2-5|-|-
TGTGCCAGCCGTACCGCCGACAGAGCCCCTCCAGAGACCCAGTACTTC
CASRTADRAPPETQYF
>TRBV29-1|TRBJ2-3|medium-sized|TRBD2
TGCAGCGTTACTAGCGGCGATACGCAGTATTTT
CSVTSGDTQYF
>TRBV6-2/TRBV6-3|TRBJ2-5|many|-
TGTGCCAGCAGTGGGTACCAAGAGACCCAGTACTTC
CASSGYQETQYF
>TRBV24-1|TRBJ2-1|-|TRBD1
TGTGCCACCAGTGTCTTGACAGGGATTCAGTTCTTC
CATSVLTGIQFF
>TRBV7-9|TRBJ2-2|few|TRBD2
TGTGCCAGCAGCCCCCGACTAGCGGATTCGAACACCGGGGAGCTGTTTTTT
CASSPRLADSNTGELFF
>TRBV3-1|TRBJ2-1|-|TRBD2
TGTGCCAGCAGCCAGGTATTGGAGCGGGGGGTTTACAATGAGCAGTTCTTC
CASSQVLERGVYNEQFF
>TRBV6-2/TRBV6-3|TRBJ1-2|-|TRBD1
TGTGCCAGCAGTGCTACAGGGGCGGATGGCTACACCTTC
CASSATGADGYTF
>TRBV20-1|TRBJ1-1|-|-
TGCAGTGCTAGAGATGCCGGGGGGGGTACCCGTGAAGCTTTCTTT
CSARDAGGGTREAFF
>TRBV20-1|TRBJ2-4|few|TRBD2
TGCAGTTCGAGACTAGCCGGGACAGCCAAAAACATTCAGTACTTC
CSSRLAGTAKNIQYF
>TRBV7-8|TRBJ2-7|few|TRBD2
TGTGCCAGCAGCTTCGGGACTAGCGGGGCCAACTCCTACGAGCAGTACTTC
CASSFGTSGANSYEQYF
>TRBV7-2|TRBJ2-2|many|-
TGTGCCAGCAGCCGCAAGGGTGGGAACACCGGGGAGCTGTTTTTT
CASSRKGGNTGELFF
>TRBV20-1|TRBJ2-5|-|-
TGCAGTGCTAGAATATCCCCCCCAGAGACCCAGTACTTC
CSARISPPETQYF
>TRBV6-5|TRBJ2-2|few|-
TGTGCCAGCAGTTACTCGAATCTCCAGGCCGCGAACACCGGGGAGCTGTTTTTT
CASSYSNLQAANTGELFF
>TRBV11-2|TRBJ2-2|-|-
TGTGCCAGCAGAATAGTGCCCGGGTTCACCGGGGAGCTGTTTTTT
CASRIVPGFTGELFF
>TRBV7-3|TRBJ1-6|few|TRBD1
TGTGCCAGCAGCTTCGACAGGGATTCACCCCTCCACTTT
CASSFDRDSPLHF
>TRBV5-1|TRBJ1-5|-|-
TGCGCCAGCAGCTACTTGCACGGGCAGCCCCAGCATTTT
CASSYLHGQPQHF
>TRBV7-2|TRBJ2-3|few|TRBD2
TGTGCCAGCAGCCCCGGTCGGCGGGAGGCAGATACGCAGTATTTT
CASSPGRREADTQYF
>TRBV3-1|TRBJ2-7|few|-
TGTGCCAGCAGCCTTTGGACGGATTTAGTACGAGAGCAGTACTTC
CASSLWTDLVREQYF
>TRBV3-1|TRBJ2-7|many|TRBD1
TGTGCCAGCACCTCCAGGGGGTTGGCCTACGAGCAGTACTTC
CASTSRGLAYEQYF
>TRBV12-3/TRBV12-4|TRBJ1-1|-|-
TGTGCCACAGGGAACACTGAAGCTTTCTTT
CATGNTEAFF
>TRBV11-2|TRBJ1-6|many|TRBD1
TGTGCCAGCAGCCCAGGGGGATTTTCACCCCTCCACTTT
CASSPGGFSPLHF